This TCR beta chain derives from a study of T cells in Graves' hyperthyroidism and ophthalmopathy. TCR beta CDR3 sequences were amplified from RNA transcripts. The study used the HTBI primer set for a first-round RT-PCR of the TCR CDR3. MiXCR, applied by TCRdb to the multiplex PCR reads, yields one record per CDR3 protein. The data contain about 530,000 distinct CDR3 sequences, 17% of them singletons. The ends lost 1 base at V and 9 bases at J; junction bases unmatched: 2. The CDR3 covers 15 residues. CDR1 LGHDT and CDR2 YNNKEL come from the germline V gene (reference sequence). This clonotype was found many times.

The chain employs TRBV3-1 and TRBJ2-1; 14 nucleotides agree with TRBD2. The sequence came from a woman in her late teens or twenties with Graves' ophthalmopathy. The specimen sequenced was blood. The CDR3 DNA reads TGTGCCAGCAGCCAAGGACTAGCGGGGGGGGCTGAGCAGTTCTTC. It codes for CASSQGLAGGAEQFF.